Below, 32 T cell receptor beta chains from the same sample are listed, as sequenced in a study of blood T cell repertoires in COVID-19. Only in-frame clones appear in the TCRdb table, and some are missing; sequencing was by immunoSEQ multiplex PCR. The data contain about 310,000 clones, roughly 90% of them singletons. Material: PBMCs or T cells enriched from blood (not recorded which). The receptors shown here come from a man in his sixties who had recovered from COVID-19.

V is TRBV7-2 and J is TRBJ2-7; TRBD2 is a possible D gene (6 bases). Trimming removed 3 bases at V and 0 bases at J, with 9 bases between. Per germline, CDR1 SGHTA and CDR2 FQGNSA. The CDR3 consists of 14 residues. In DNA form, the CDR3 reads TGTGCCAGCAGCTTCCGGGAGACCTCCTACGAGCAGTACTTC. It codes for CASSFRETSYEQYF.

This clone was detected a few times. The chain couples TRBV29-1 to TRBJ2-3; TRBD2 matches at 9 bases. V was pared by 3 bases and J by 2 bases, with 3 bases of the junction left unmatched. Germline loops: CDR1 SQVTM, CDR2 ANQGSEA. The CDR3 runs to 14 residues. CDR3 sequence: CSVEGGRDTDTQYF. DNA of the CDR3: TGCAGCGTTGAGGGCGGGAGGGACACAGATACGCAGTATTTT.

This rearrangement joins TRBV7-9 to TRBJ2-1; 10 bases match TRBD2. V was pared by 0 bases and J by 3 bases, with 5 bases of the junction left unmatched. The CDR3 sequence is 17 residues long. Looked up from germline, CDR1 is SEHNR and CDR2 is FQNEAQ (reference sequence). Written as DNA, the CDR3 is TGTGCCAGCAGCTTAGCGCTTGGACTAGCGGACTACAATGAGCAGTTCTTC. Protein sequence: CASSLALGLADYNEQFF.

The CDR3 DNA follows: TGTGCCAGCAGCTCCCTGACAGGGGCTAATGAGCAGTTCTTC. It translates to CASSSLTGANEQFF. The chain links TRBV5-6 to TRBJ2-1; TRBD1 matches 8 bases. CDR3 length: 14 residues. After removal of 3 bases from V and 7 bases from J, the junction contained 6 bases not matched to a gene. From germline, CDR1 is SGHDT and CDR2 YYEEEE.

The rearrangement links TRBV18 to TRBJ2-5, with D tentatively TRBD1 (5 bases). CDR1 KGHSH and CDR2 LQKENI come from the germline V gene. V lost 0 bases and J lost 5, with 10 bases in between. CDR3 length equals 14 residues. The CDR3 region is CASSPPGPGETQYF. CDR3 bases: TGTGCCAGCTCACCACCAGGGCCAGGGGAGACCCAGTACTTC.

The chain links TRBV11-2 to TRBJ1-2, with 10 bases identical to TRBD1. Germline CDR1 and CDR2: SGHAT and FQNNGV. The V segment lost 4 bases and the J segment 7 bases; nucleotides outside the gene matches: 3. The CDR3 extends over 13 amino acids. The CDR3: CASSSTGGFGYTF. The CDR3 nucleotides read TGTGCCAGCAGCTCGACAGGGGGCTTTGGCTACACCTTC.

The chain has TRBV11-3 and TRBJ2-7; D not resolved. This CDR3 has 12 residues. The germline V gene encodes CDR1 SGHNT and CDR2 YENEEA. V was shortened by 2 bases and J by 4 bases, with 6 bases between the two germline ends. CDR3 bases: TGTGCCAGCAGCTTATCGGGTTACGAGCAGTACTTC. Encoded protein: CASSLSGYEQYF. The full variable domain, in which reference TRBV11-3 and TRBJ2-7 provide the parts outside the CDR3, is EAGVVQSPRYKIIEKKQPVAFWCNPISGHNTLYWYLQNLGQGPELLIRYENEEAVDDSQLPKDRFSAERLKGVDSTLKIQPAELGDSAVYLCASSLSGYEQYFGPGTRLTVT.

The chain combines TRBV7-2 with TRBJ1-5; D might be TRBD1 (5 bases). Germline V gene sequence: CDR1 SGHTA, CDR2 FQGNSA. The ends were cut back, 5 bases at V and 4 bases at J, with 12 bases in the middle. The length of the CDR3 is 14 residues. The CDR3 loop reads CASSPQGPNQPQHF. CDR3 nucleotides: TGTGCCAGCAGCCCGCAGGGTCCTAATCAGCCCCAGCATTTT.

This clone was counted a single time. The rearrangement links TRBV24-1 to TRBJ1-5; possibly TRBD1 for D (6 bases). The CDR3 contains 14 residues. With 5 bases removed from V and 4 bases from J, the gap between germline ends came to 11 bases. The germline gives CDR1 KGHDR, CDR2 SFDVKD. In nucleotides, the CDR3 is TGTGCCACCAGTGCCGGACAGATTAATCAGCCCCAGCATTTT. It translates to CATSAGQINQPQHF.

V usage is TRBV4-1 and J usage is TRBJ1-1; 8 bases line up with TRBD1. V lost 4 bases to trimming and J lost 1 base; unmatched junction nucleotides: 5. Germline lookup yields CDR1 MGHRA and CDR2 YSYEKL. The CDR3 has 15 amino acids. For the CDR3, the DNA is TGCGCCAGCAGCCCCCGGACAGGGACGAACACTGAAGCTTTCTTT. It codes for CASSPRTGTNTEAFF.

The chain links TRBV6-5 to TRBJ1-2; 9 bases agree with TRBD1. Germline V CDR1 and CDR2: MNHEY, SVGAGI. V shed 6 bases, J shed 3 bases, and the junction held 5 bases outside the gene matches. This CDR3 spans 14 amino acids. The CDR3 spells CASRRDRVHYGYTF. The CDR3 DNA sequence: TGTGCCAGCAGGAGGGACAGGGTGCACTATGGCTACACCTTC.

This chain joins TRBV5-4 and TRBJ2-6; TRBD1 matches 8 bases. Germline CDR1 and CDR2: SGHNT and YYREEE (reference sequence). The ends lost 7 bases at V and 0 bases at J; junction bases unmatched: 9. The CDR3 runs to 17 residues. CDR3 coding DNA: TGTGCCAGCCTATATACAGGGGGAAACTCTGGGGCCAACGTCCTGACTTTC. Translating gives CASLYTGGNSGANVLTF.

The chain recombines TRBV2 with TRBJ2-7; no reliable D call. CDR1 is SNHLY and CDR2 is FYNNEI in the germline V gene. Deletions cut 1 base from V and 2 bases from J, with 9 bases between. This CDR3 has 14 residues. The DNA of the CDR3 is TGTGCCAGCAGTGAAGTGAGGTTTCCCTACGAGCAGTACTTC. Residues: CASSEVRFPYEQYF.

This chain uses TRBV10-3 with TRBJ2-3, with TRBD2 identical over 9 bases. Germline CDR1 ENHRY, CDR2 SYGVKD. Unmatched junction bases numbered 5, after V lost 2 bases and J lost 2 bases. The CDR3 length is 16 residues. For the CDR3, the DNA is TGTGCCATCAGTGAGGGTAGCGGGAGCCTCACAGATACGCAGTATTTT. Its translation is CAISEGSGSLTDTQYF.

This rearrangement joins TRBV28 to TRBJ2-5, with 14 bases that match TRBD2. CDR1 and CDR2 from the germline V gene are MDHEN and SYDVKM. J gave up 0 bases and V 3 bases, and 12 bases lay outside the gene matches. This CDR3 has 20 amino acids. CDR3 sequence (DNA): TGTGCCAGCAGTTTTGGGATCAACAGACTAGCGGGAGGGTACCAAGAGACCCAGTACTTC. Protein sequence: CASSFGINRLAGGYQETQYF.

The genes are TRBV5-1 and TRBJ2-7; a possible D gene is TRBD1 (6 bases). In germline, CDR1 is SGHRS, CDR2 YFSETQ. This CDR3 spans 14 amino acids. V shed 0 bases and J shed 5 bases, with 12 bases lying between them. The CDR3 region is CASSLDREVNEQYF. The DNA of the CDR3 is TGCGCCAGCAGCTTGGACAGGGAAGTCAACGAGCAGTACTTC.

V gene TRBV21-1 combines with J gene TRBJ1-6; the table's D gene call, TRBD1, was not cross checked with the DNA. TRBV21-1 is a known pseudogene. The CDR3 sequence is 14 residues long. CDR3 protein: CASSNGTGSSPLHF. The CDR3, as DNA: TGTGCCAGCAGCAACGGGACAGGGAGTTCACCCCTCCACTTT.

The chain couples TRBV4-3 to TRBJ1-3; the D is unclear. Per germline, CDR1 LGHNA and CDR2 YSLEER. V was shortened by 1 base and J by 2 bases, with 6 bases between the two germline ends. This CDR3 is 14 amino acids long. CDR3 DNA sequence: TGCGCCAGCAGCCAAGTGGCTGCTGGAAACACCATATATTTT. This sequence encodes CASSQVAAGNTIYF.

J is TRBJ1-5 and V is TRBV19, with 8 bases fitting TRBD1. Per the germline V gene, CDR1 is LNHDA and CDR2 is SQIVND (reference sequence). The CDR3 extends over 15 amino acids. V lost 2 bases and J lost 9; bases outside the gene matches: 9. The CDR3 DNA reads TGTGCCAGTAGTATAACGGGACAGGCCTCCTGGCCCCAGCATTTT. As protein: CASSITGQASWPQHF.

The V call is TRBV9, the J call TRBJ2-5, with D possibly matching TRBD1 (6 bases). The CDR3 consists of 16 residues. V lost 4 bases and J 0 bases, leaving 16 bases between the germline ends. The germline V gene has CDR1 SGDLS and CDR2 YYNGEE. CDR3 coding DNA: TGTGCCAGCAGCTTCCGGGACACCCGGTACCAAGAGACCCAGTACTTC. It specifies CASSFRDTRYQETQYF.

This chain joins TRBV27 and TRBJ2-5; 7 bases fit TRBD1. Germline V lookup: CDR1 MNHEY, CDR2 SMNVEV (reference sequence). V lost 5 bases, J lost 1 base, and 4 bases stayed unmatched. CDR3 size: 14 residues. The CDR3 DNA reads as TGTGCCAGCAGTCATCAGGGGGTCCAAGAGACCCAGTACTTC. This gives the protein CASSHQGVQETQYF.

The V gene is TRBV25-1, the J gene TRBJ2-1; a possible D gene is TRBD2 (5 bases). V was shortened by 2 bases and J by 1 base, with 6 bases between the two germline ends. Germline loops: CDR1 MGHDK, CDR2 SYGVNS. This CDR3 is 14 amino acids long. The chain's CDR3 is CASSEGSSYNEQFF. The CDR3 DNA reads as TGTGCCAGCAGTGAAGGGAGTTCCTACAATGAGCAGTTCTTC.

The sample holds one count of this clone. CDR3 residues: CASSTPGEQYF. As DNA, the CDR3 is TGTGCCAGCAGCACTCCGGGGGAGCAGTACTTC. The chain combines TRBV6-5 with TRBJ2-7, with a tentative D call TRBD2 (5 bases). The CDR3 covers 11 residues. Germline V lookup: CDR1 MNHEY, CDR2 SVGAGI. V lost 6 bases and J 7 bases, leaving 10 bases between the germline ends.

V is TRBV4-2 and J is TRBJ1-2, with TRBD1 identical over 7 bases. Per germline, CDR1 LGHNA and CDR2 YNFKEQ. With V trimmed by 2 bases and J by 4 bases, 10 bases remained unmatched. There are 16 residues in the CDR3. CDR3 sequence reads: CASSQRQNRGSYGYTF. In DNA form, the CDR3 reads TGTGCCAGCAGCCAACGACAGAACAGGGGATCCTATGGCTACACCTTC.

This chain links TRBV28 with TRBJ1-4; no clear D gene. Germline CDR1 and CDR2: MDHEN and SYDVKM. V lost 10 bases and J lost 5, with 14 bases in between. This CDR3 is 13 amino acids long. DNA for the CDR3: TGTGCCACAACTATTCCAGAGAATGAAAAACTGTTTTTT. It yields the protein CATTIPENEKLFF.

This clone was seen only a few times. This chain uses TRBV28 with TRBJ1-1, with a possible D match to TRBD1 (6 bases). V lost 6 bases and J lost 1, with 12 bases in between. The CDR3 has 14 amino acids. In germline, CDR1 is MDHEN, CDR2 SYDVKM. CDR3 loop: CASRETGWNTEAFF. CDR3 DNA sequence: TGTGCCAGCAGGGAGACAGGTTGGAACACTGAAGCTTTCTTT.

The rearrangement uses TRBV5-1 and TRBJ2-7; TRBD2 agrees at 12 bases. Germline CDR1 is SGHRS and CDR2 is YFSETQ. This CDR3 has 16 amino acids. V lost 3 bases, J lost 5 bases, and 9 bases stayed unmatched. CDR3 DNA sequence: TGCGCCAGCAGCTCTATCCTAGCGGGAGGGCTTCACGAGCAGTACTTC. It codes for CASSSILAGGLHEQYF.

The chain employs TRBV25-1 and TRBJ2-5; tentative D call: TRBD1 (7 bases). The ends were cut back, 6 bases at V and 5 bases at J, with 13 bases in the middle. Per the germline V gene, CDR1 is MGHDK and CDR2 is SYGVNS. The CDR3 has 13 residues. The CDR3 spells CASREGAVETQYF. The CDR3 region has the DNA TGTGCCAGCAGGGAGGGGGCTGTCGAGACCCAGTACTTC.

The V call is TRBV28, the J call TRBJ1-2, with TRBD1 matching 8 bases. Trimming removed 8 bases from V and 4 bases from J; junction bases left unmatched: 9. CDR3 length: 14 amino acids. CDR1 and CDR2 from the germline V gene are MDHEN and SYDVKM. The CDR3 reads CASQVTGASYGYTF. CDR3 nucleotide sequence: TGTGCCAGCCAAGTGACAGGGGCCTCCTATGGCTACACCTTC.

This chain links TRBV7-9 with TRBJ2-5, with unresolved D. The CDR3 has 13 amino acids. V lost 3 bases, J lost 3 bases, and 8 bases lay in between. CDR1 is SEHNR, CDR2 FQNEAQ, per germline (reference sequence). The CDR3 protein is CASSFGRKETQYF. CDR3 sequence (DNA): TGTGCCAGCAGCTTCGGCAGGAAAGAGACCCAGTACTTC. The whole variable domain, filled in from reference TRBV7-9 and TRBJ2-5, reads DTGVSQNPRHKITKRGQNVTFRCDPISEHNRLYWYRQTLGQGPEFLTYFQNEAQLEKSRLLSDRFSAERPKGSFSTLEIQRTEQGDSAMYLCASSFGRKETQYFGPGTRLLVL.

This chain connects TRBV6-1 to TRBJ2-3, with 12 bases lining up with TRBD1. Trimming took 2 bases from V and 4 from J; bases not matched to a gene: 1. CDR1 and CDR2 (germline): MNHNS, SASEGT. This CDR3 is 15 amino acids long. CDR3 in amino acids: CASSERDRGPDTQYF. CDR3 DNA: TGTGCCAGCAGTGAAAGGGACAGGGGGCCAGATACGCAGTATTTT.

This clone has only one observation. This rearrangement joins TRBV10-3 to TRBJ2-5; D remains unclear. There are 13 residues in the CDR3. Trimming shortened V by 3 bases and J by 0 bases, and 5 bases separated the two germline ends. Germline-derived CDR1 and CDR2 are ENHRY and SYGVKD. CDR3 loop: CAISDPDQETQYF. The DNA of the CDR3 is TGTGCCATCAGTGATCCAGACCAAGAGACCCAGTACTTC.